This T cell receptor (beta chain) was identified during a study of blood T cell repertoires in COVID-19. Authors' methods: Estimation of nucleated cell counts was performed using reference gene primer amplification. This table comes from immunoSEQ multiplex PCR, and its TCRdb copy is limited to in-frame clones, with some not included. V, J and clone size reflect that table, while D and trimming were determined from the DNA. Of around 54,000 clones listed, about nine tenths are singletons. CDR1 and CDR2 from the germline V gene are SGHNT and YENEEA. The CDR3 runs 15 residues. Deletions cut 1 base from V and 0 bases from J, with 7 bases between.

V and J are TRBV11-3 and TRBJ2-1; D gene ambiguous. The sample taken for sequencing was peripheral blood. The TCR comes from a woman in her 40s with active COVID-19. CDR3 nucleotide sequence: TGTGCCAGCAGCTTAGTAGAGAGCTCCTACAATGAGCAGTTCTTC. This gives the protein CASSLVESSYNEQFF.